These T cell receptor beta chains were read from a single sample in a study of T cell repertoires in cytomegalovirus infection. TCRdb itself ran the reads through MiXCR, one entry per CDR3 protein. Among 400,000 to 550,000 distinct CDR3 sequences listed, around 11% were seen once. Sequencing was done on a sample of PBMCs. The receptors shown here come from a human donor in good health (CMV status not recorded). Some clones in this sample may be carry-over from other donors' samples. The conserved cysteine and the conserved F or W are not part of the CDR3 here. The order of the fields is J gene, V gene, CDR3 protein.

TRBJ2-1	TRBV19	ASSIAGTGLGNEQF
TRBJ2-2	TRBV29-1	SAAPQRAAGELF
TRBJ2-7	TRBV5-6	ASSRRFETLLREQY
TRBJ2-5	TRBV28	ASSPPRGLVKTQY
TRBJ1-4	TRBV10-3	AISEQGGEKLF
TRBJ2-7	TRBV29-1	SVATSRTGGDEQY
TRBJ2-7	TRBV5-4	ASSWSYSEPYEQY
TRBJ1-5	TRBV7-9	ARVGPSNQPQH
TRBJ1-2	TRBV24-1	ATSDLTDGYT
TRBJ1-5	TRBV4-2	ASSQGSAGNQPQH
TRBJ2-4	TRBV9	ASSRSGRENIQY
TRBJ1-5	TRBV7-3	ASSRRRGPQPQH
TRBJ2-2	TRBV5-1	ASSFTINTGELF
TRBJ2-3	TRBV29-1	SVLGQSTDTQY
TRBJ1-3	TRBV6-2/TRBV6-3	ASSFVSSSGNTIY
TRBJ1-1	TRBV20-1	SALSRDTEAF